Listed below are T cell receptor beta chains from one sample, sequenced in a study of T-cell memory formation after mild COVID-19. TCRdb processed the 5' RACE reads anew with MiXCR; each CDR3 protein has one entry. Of roughly 560,000 distinct CDR3 sequences listed, approximately 20% are singletons. The material sequenced was PBMCs or a T cell subset sorted from them (not recorded which). These receptors came from an adult woman who had mild COVID-19 (a few samples of this study predate the infection). Cell type and time point are not known. The CDR3 runs from the conserved cysteine through the conserved F or W. D genes are given only for firm matches. Size values are once, few and many counts, or a class for expanded clones, and some rows have none.

D	V	size	J	DNA	CDR3
.	TRBV7-6	.	TRBJ2-5	TGTGCCAGCAGCTCACTCAGGGGCGGGGAGACCCAGTACTTC	CASSSLRGGETQYF
TRBD1	TRBV7-9	few	TRBJ1-4	TGTGCCAGCAGCGAGGGACAGTTGAAACTGTTTTTT	CASSEGQLKLFF
TRBD1	TRBV7-9	.	TRBJ2-7	TGTGCCAGCAGCTTAGGGATGGGACAGGGCTACTCCTACGAGCAGTACTTC	CASSLGMGQGYSYEQYF
.	TRBV27	.	TRBJ1-2	TGTGCCAGCAGCCAGACAGCCCGTAACTATGGCTACACCTTC	CASSQTARNYGYTF
TRBD1	TRBV12-3/TRBV12-4	.	TRBJ1-5	TGTGCCAGCAGTTTCGAGGGGGCCGTTCAGCCCCAGCATTTT	CASSFEGAVQPQHF
.	TRBV12-3/TRBV12-4	few	TRBJ2-5	TGTGCCAGCAGTCCCTGGGGAGAAGAGACCCAGTACTTC	CASSPWGEETQYF
TRBD1	TRBV7-2	few	TRBJ2-5	TGTGCCAGCAGCACCCGACAGGGTCTGGAGACCCAGTACTTC	CASSTRQGLETQYF
.	TRBV4-2	.	TRBJ2-1	TGTGCCAGCAGCCCCTCCGGGGACACTCACAATGAGCAGTTCTTC	CASSPSGDTHNEQFF
.	TRBV14	many	TRBJ1-2	TGTGCCAGCAGCCCCACAGAGGGCCACTATGGCTACACCTTC	CASSPTEGHYGYTF
.	TRBV12-3/TRBV12-4	once	TRBJ1-1	TGTGCCAGCACTGTCCTCTCCACTGAAGCTTTCTTT	CASTVLSTEAFF
.	TRBV12-3/TRBV12-4	.	TRBJ2-3	TGTGCCAGCAGTTTCCGAGGCAGGGAGACAGATACGCAGTATTTT	CASSFRGRETDTQYF
TRBD1	TRBV24-1	few	TRBJ2-2	TGTGCCACCAGTGATTGGGGGACAGGGGGGACCTGGGAGCTGTTTTTT	CATSDWGTGGTWELFF
TRBD1	TRBV24-1	.	TRBJ2-1	TGTGCCACCAGTGATTTGGGAAGGGGGCCGGAAAATGAGCAGTTCTTC	CATSDLGRGPENEQFF
TRBD1	TRBV6-1	.	TRBJ1-2	TGTGCCAGCAGTGAAGTCGGGACAGGGGCCCGCTACACCTTC	CASSEVGTGARYTF
.	TRBV19	.	TRBJ2-3	TGTGCCAGCGGGACCTCGCGCACAGATACGCAGTATTTT	CASGTSRTDTQYF
.	TRBV4-2	few	TRBJ2-7	TGTGCCAGCAGCCATACGGGGAGTGCCCCCTACGAGCAGTACTTC	CASSHTGSAPYEQYF
.	TRBV20-1	.	TRBJ2-3	TGCAGTGCTAGGGTTCCCTCCCTCACAGATACGCAGTATTTT	CSARVPSLTDTQYF
.	TRBV12-3/TRBV12-4	.	TRBJ2-3	TGTGCCAGCAAACTCCGGAATAAGGCAGATACGCAGTATTTT	CASKLRNKADTQYF
TRBD1	TRBV7-2	many	TRBJ2-5	TGTGCCAGCAGCTTAGCCCACACAGGGGGAGAGACCCAGTACTTC	CASSLAHTGGETQYF
.	TRBV5-1	few	TRBJ1-3	TGCGCCAGCAGCTCCCAGGTGAAGTCATGGAACACCATATATTTT	CASSSQVKSWNTIYF
.	TRBV5-5	.	TRBJ2-6	TGTGCCAGCAGCTCCGACCCTTACTCTGGGGCCAACGTCCTGACTTTC	CASSSDPYSGANVLTF
.	TRBV18	.	TRBJ1-4	TGTGCCAGCTCACGATCAACTAATGAAAAACTGTTTTTT	CASSRSTNEKLFF
.	TRBV20-1	few	TRBJ2-2	TGCAGTGCTAGCAGCGCCGCGAACACCGGGGAGCTGTTTTTT	CSASSAANTGELFF
.	TRBV12-3/TRBV12-4	few	TRBJ2-5	TGTGCCAGCAGTTTAGGAGGACTCAAAGTGACCCAGTACTTC	CASSLGGLKVTQYF
.	TRBV20-1	.	TRBJ2-7	TGCAGTGCTAGAGACCCTCCTTACAACGAGCAGTACTTC	CSARDPPYNEQYF
TRBD1	TRBV19	.	TRBJ1-5	TGTGCCAGTATCCCGACAGGGCCCGATCAGCCCCAGCATTTT	CASIPTGPDQPQHF
.	TRBV12-3/TRBV12-4	few	TRBJ1-1	TGTGCCAGCAGTTTAGCGCCGGGACTGGGTAACACTGAAGCTTTCTTT	CASSLAPGLGNTEAFF
.	TRBV5-1	few	TRBJ2-5	TGCGCCAGCAGCTTGGTGGGTCAGGATGGGACCCAGTACTTC	CASSLVGQDGTQYF
TRBD1	TRBV12-3/TRBV12-4	.	TRBJ2-3	TGTGCCAGCAGTTTAATACAGGGGCAAGATACGCAGTATTTT	CASSLIQGQDTQYF
.	TRBV6-2/TRBV6-3	.	TRBJ1-1	TGTGCCAGCAGCAATGGGGGGGCGAACCCAATGAACACTGAAGCTTTCTTT	CASSNGGANPMNTEAFF
.	TRBV6-5	.	TRBJ1-1	TGTGCCAGCAGCACCTGGGGGGACACTGAAGCTTTCTTT	CASSTWGDTEAFF
.	TRBV27	.	TRBJ2-3	TGTGCCAGCAGTTTGGCATATGCTAGCACAGATACGCAGTATTTT	CASSLAYASTDTQYF
.	TRBV19	few	TRBJ1-3	TGTGCCAGTAGTATAGTAAAGGGGTGGCACACCATATATTTT	CASSIVKGWHTIYF
TRBD2	TRBV5-4	.	TRBJ2-5	TGTGCCAGCAGCTTGGGGAGGGGAGCGGGGGAGACCCAGTACTTC	CASSLGRGAGETQYF
TRBD1	TRBV6-5	.	TRBJ2-7	TGTGCCAGCAGTCCGGACAGGATCGGGGTCGAGCAGTACTTC	CASSPDRIGVEQYF
.	TRBV5-1	few	TRBJ2-7	TGCGCCAGCAGCTTGGATGGCGGAGTGAGCTCCTACGAGCAGTACTTC	CASSLDGGVSSYEQYF
TRBD1	TRBV19	.	TRBJ1-2	TGTGCCAGTAGTACCAGGGGGCCTTCTGGCTACACCTTC	CASSTRGPSGYTF
.	TRBV27	few	TRBJ2-6	TGTGCCAGCCTTCCCCTCCGGACAGAGTATTATAGCTCTGGGGCCAACGTCCTGACTTTC	CASLPLRTEYYSSGANVLTF
TRBD1	TRBV7-3	.	TRBJ2-7	TGTGCCAGCAGCTCCCGGGGACAGGGTTCCCTCTACGAGCAGTACTTC	CASSSRGQGSLYEQYF
.	TRBV27	.	TRBJ2-7	TGTGCCAGCAGTCTTAGCGGCCCGGGGGAGCAGTACTTC	CASSLSGPGEQYF
.	TRBV18	.	TRBJ2-1	TGTGCCAGCCGGGACTTCGCGGGCAATGAGCAGTTCTTC	CASRDFAGNEQFF
TRBD1	TRBV4-1	few	TRBJ2-7	TGCGCCAGCAGCCAGGACAGGGCCCCCCCCTACGAGCAGTACTTC	CASSQDRAPPYEQYF
TRBD2	TRBV5-4	.	TRBJ2-7	TGTGCCAGCAGCCCAGGACTAGCGGTTACCTACGAGCAGTACTTC	CASSPGLAVTYEQYF
.	TRBV1	few	TRBJ1-1	TGCACCAGCAGCCACCCGCTGGCCATACTCGGGACAATCTATTTGACTGAAGCTTTCTTT	CTSSHPLAILGTIYLTEAFF
.	TRBV12-3/TRBV12-4	.	TRBJ1-5	TGTGCCAGCAGTTTCGGGGGGTGGGGCGGCAATCAGCCCCAGCATTTT	CASSFGGWGGNQPQHF
TRBD1	TRBV25-1	.	TRBJ1-5	TGTGCCAGCAGTGAATCCCCCCTGGGGACAGACGCACAGCCCCAGCATTTT	CASSESPLGTDAQPQHF
.	TRBV3-1	.	TRBJ2-7	TGTGCCAGCAGCCAAGGAGGGGCGGGTAACGAGCAGTACTTC	CASSQGGAGNEQYF
.	TRBV20-1	.	TRBJ2-1	TGCAGTGCTACGGGAACCTCCTACAATGAGCAGTTCTTC	CSATGTSYNEQFF
.	TRBV6-5	.	TRBJ1-5	TGTGCCAGCAGTTATACAGCCAATCAGCCCCAGCATTTT	CASSYTANQPQHF